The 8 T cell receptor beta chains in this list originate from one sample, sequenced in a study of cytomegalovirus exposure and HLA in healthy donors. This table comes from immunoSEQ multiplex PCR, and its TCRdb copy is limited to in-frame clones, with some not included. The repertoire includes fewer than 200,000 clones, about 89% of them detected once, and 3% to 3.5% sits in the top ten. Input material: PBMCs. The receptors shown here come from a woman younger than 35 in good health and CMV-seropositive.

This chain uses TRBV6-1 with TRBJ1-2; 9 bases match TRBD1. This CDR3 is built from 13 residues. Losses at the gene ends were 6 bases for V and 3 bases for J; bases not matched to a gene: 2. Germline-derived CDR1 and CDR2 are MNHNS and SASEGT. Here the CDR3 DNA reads TGTGCCAGCAGAACAGGGGGCTACTATGGCTACACCTTC. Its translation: CASRTGGYYGYTF.

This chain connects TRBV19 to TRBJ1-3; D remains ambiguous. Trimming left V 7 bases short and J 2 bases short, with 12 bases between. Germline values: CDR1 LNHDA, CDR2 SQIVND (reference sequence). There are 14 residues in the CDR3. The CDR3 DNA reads TGTGCCAGTAAGACGACAACCGCTGGAAACACCATATATTTT. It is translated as CASKTTTAGNTIYF.

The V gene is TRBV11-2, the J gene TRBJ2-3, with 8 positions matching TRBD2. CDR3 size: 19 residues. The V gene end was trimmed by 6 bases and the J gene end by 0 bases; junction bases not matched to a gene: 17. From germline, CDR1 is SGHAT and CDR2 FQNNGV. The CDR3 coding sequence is TGTGCCAGCAGTCAGGGAAGGGAGCGGGGGATAATTAGCACAGATACGCAGTATTTT. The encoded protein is CASSQGRERGIISTDTQYF.

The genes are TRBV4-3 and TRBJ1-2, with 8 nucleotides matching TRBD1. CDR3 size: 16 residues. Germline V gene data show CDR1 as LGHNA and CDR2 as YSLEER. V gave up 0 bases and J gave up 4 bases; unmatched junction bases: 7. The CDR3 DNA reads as TGCGCCAGCAGCCAAGATAGGGCAGGGGGCGTCTATGGCTACACCTTC. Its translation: CASSQDRAGGVYGYTF.

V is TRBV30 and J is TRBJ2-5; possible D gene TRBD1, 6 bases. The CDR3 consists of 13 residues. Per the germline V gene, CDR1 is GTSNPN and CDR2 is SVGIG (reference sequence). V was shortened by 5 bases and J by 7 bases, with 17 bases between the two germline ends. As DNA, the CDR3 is TGTGCCTGGCTCCGGGACACCCGAGGGACCCAGTACTTC. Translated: CAWLRDTRGTQYF.

The CDR3 spells CASSQAVGSTGNEQFF. CDR3 DNA: TGTGCCAGCAGCCAAGCGGTGGGGTCGACGGGAAATGAGCAGTTCTTC. The chain links TRBV4-2 to TRBJ2-1; a possible D gene is TRBD2 (5 bases). This CDR3 is built from 16 residues. Trimming removed 1 base at V and 7 bases at J, with 17 bases between. Germline loops: CDR1 LGHNA, CDR2 YNFKEQ.

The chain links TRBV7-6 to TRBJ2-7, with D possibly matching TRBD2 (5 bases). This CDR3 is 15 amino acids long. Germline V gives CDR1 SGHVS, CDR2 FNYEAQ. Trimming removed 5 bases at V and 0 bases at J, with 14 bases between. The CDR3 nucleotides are TGTGCCAGCAGCCGCGTCGGGGTCCTCTCCTACGAGCAGTACTTC. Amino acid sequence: CASSRVGVLSYEQYF. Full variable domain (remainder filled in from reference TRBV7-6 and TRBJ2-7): GAGVSQSPRYKVTKRGQDVALRCDPISGHVSLYWYRQALGQGPEFLTYFNYEAQQDKSGLPNDRFSAERPEGSISTLTIQRTEQRDSAMYRCASSRVGVLSYEQYFGPGTRLTVT.

In DNA form, the CDR3 reads TGTGCCAGCAGTTCCGTTGACAGGGCAAACCCCTACGAGCAGTACTTC. Translation: CASSSVDRANPYEQYF. This chain uses TRBV27 with TRBJ2-7, with TRBD1 matching over 7 bases. Per germline, CDR1 MNHEY and CDR2 SMNVEV (reference sequence). The CDR3 contains 16 residues. V dropped 4 bases and J dropped 2; count of bases not matched to a gene: 11.